One sample yielded the 25 T cell receptor beta chains listed below, sequenced in a study of T cell repertoires in cytomegalovirus infection. TCRdb re-called the reads with MiXCR, one entry per CDR3 protein. The sample has 740,000 or so distinct CDR3 sequences; 35% are singletons. What was sequenced was PBMCs. Receptors originate from a human donor in good health (CMV status not recorded). Some clones in this sample may be carry-over from other donors' samples.

This clonotype was seen just once. The CDR3 region has the DNA TGTGCCAGCAGGCAGACAGTTAGCAATCAGCCCCAGCATTTT. It specifies CASRQTVSNQPQHF. This chain uses TRBV6-8 with TRBJ1-5; a possible D gene is TRBD1 (5 bases). The length of the CDR3 is 14 residues. V was trimmed by 6 bases and J by 0 bases, leaving 9 bases between them. Germline V lookup: CDR1 MNHGY, CDR2 SAAAGT.

At least ten counts were recorded for this clonotype. V usage is TRBV7-2 and J usage is TRBJ2-2; unclear D gene. The CDR3 totals 15 residues. V lost 0 bases to trimming and J lost 7 bases, with 12 bases between them. The V gene's germline CDR1 is SGHTA and CDR2 FQGNSA. The CDR3 spells CASSLARTRNGELFF. CDR3 coding DNA: TGTGCCAGCAGCTTAGCAAGGACCCGGAACGGGGAGCTGTTTTTT.

In its sample, this clonotype was seen a few times. The V call is TRBV6-2 or TRBV6-3, the J call TRBJ1-3, with D possibly being TRBD1 (6 bases). CDR3 length: 15 residues. Germline V lookup: CDR1 MNHEY, CDR2 SVGEGT. Trimming removed 4 bases from V and 0 bases from J, with 10 bases in between. The CDR3 region is CASSWTAVSGNTIYF. DNA of the CDR3: TGTGCCAGCAGTTGGACAGCCGTCTCTGGAAACACCATATATTTT.

V gene TRBV9 combines with J gene TRBJ1-2; 7 nucleotides align to TRBD1. Looked up from germline, CDR1 is SGDLS and CDR2 is YYNGEE. CDR3 length equals 14 residues. CDR3 sequence: CVTTRGQGEYGYTF. The CDR3 nucleotides are TGTGTCACCACGCGAGGGCAGGGGGAATATGGCTACACCTTC. The variable domain in full, with the rest retrieved from reference TRBV9 and TRBJ1-2, is DSGVTQTPKHLITATGQRVTLRCSPRSGDLSVYWYQQSLDQGLQFLIQYYNGEERAKGNILERFSAQQFPDLHSELNLSSLELGDSALYFCVTTRGQGEYGYTFGSGTRLTVV.

This clonotype was recorded a few times. The chain combines TRBV24-1 with TRBJ2-2, with 10 bases fitting TRBD1. Trimming cost V 7 bases and J 0 bases; bases outside gene matches: 4. Germline values: CDR1 KGHDR, CDR2 SFDVKD. The CDR3 covers 16 residues. CDR3 sequence: CATRSTGGTNTGELFF. CDR3 DNA sequence: TGTGCCACCAGGTCGACAGGGGGCACGAACACCGGGGAGCTGTTTTTT.

This clonotype was seen a few times. The genes are TRBV6-4 and TRBJ2-1; D is uncertain. The CDR3 length is 16 residues. From germline, CDR1 is MRHNA and CDR2 SNTAGT. The V end was cut by 3 bases, the J end by 0 bases, with 12 bases between. CDR3 loop: CASSDFGHSSYNEQFF. The DNA of the CDR3 is TGTGCCAGCAGTGATTTTGGGCATAGCTCCTACAATGAGCAGTTCTTC.

With regard to this clonotype: One end of the junction does not line up with germline, which may come from a read error. CDR3 amino acids: CASSSLTNEQSF. CDR3 nucleotides: TGTGCCAGCAGCTCCCTCACCAATGAGCAGTCATTC. The chain links TRBV7-8 to TRBJ2-1; no firm D call. The length of the CDR3 is 12 residues. Germline V lookup: CDR1 SGHVS, CDR2 FQNEAQ. Full variable domain (missing parts from reference TRBV7-8 and TRBJ2-1): GAGVSQSPRYKVAKRGQDVALRCDPISGHVSLFWYQQALGQGPEFLTYFQNEAQLDKSGLPSDRFFAERPEGSVSTLKIQRTQQEDSAVYLCASSSLTNEQSFGPGTRLTVL.

The chain is built from TRBV28 and TRBJ2-6; D gene ambiguous. V was shortened by 2 bases and J by 10 bases, with 21 bases between the two germline ends. This CDR3 spans 17 amino acids. CDR1 is MDHEN, CDR2 SYDVKM, per germline. DNA of the CDR3: TGTGCCAGCAGTTTAAACTCCGGTTGGGTCTTGCAGAACGTCCTGACTTTC. This translates into CASSLNSGWVLQNVLTF.

This clonotype was detected once. This rearrangement joins TRBV18 to TRBJ1-2, with 10 bases identical to TRBD1. Germline-derived CDR1 and CDR2 are KGHSH and LQKENI. This CDR3 spans 16 amino acids. V was clipped by 6 bases and J by 7 bases; unmatched bases: 14. CDR3 sequence: CASSPTMDDRGLGYTF. In nucleotides, the CDR3 is TGTGCCAGCTCCCCTACCATGGACGACAGGGGGCTTGGCTACACCTTC.

A note on this clonotype: This sequence may be a read error, since a much larger clone differs from it by one base. The CDR3 carries no conserved terminal phenylalanine or tryptophan, so it likely arises from a read error. V usage is TRBV7-2 and J usage is TRBJ2-1; the D gene is possibly TRBD2 (6 bases). This CDR3 region has 13 residues. CDR1 and CDR2 (germline): SGHTA, FQGNSA. Trimming removed 5 bases at V and 5 bases at J, with 10 bases between. The CDR3 loop is CASSRGWNNEQFL. The CDR3 coding sequence is TGTGCCAGCAGCCGGGGGTGGAACAATGAGCAGTTCTTA.

This clonotype appeared a few times. This chain links TRBV7-3 with TRBJ1-3; D unresolved. CDR1 and CDR2 (germline): SGHTA, FQGTGA. CDR3 size: 16 residues. The V and J ends lost 5 bases and 0 bases respectively, with 14 bases between them. As DNA, the CDR3 is TGTGCCAGCAGCCCCACGGAGTTCCTCTCTGGAAACACCATATATTTT. It is translated as CASSPTEFLSGNTIYF.

This clonotype has only a few counts. V and J are TRBV7-4 and TRBJ1-4; D is undetermined. Per germline, CDR1 SGHVT and CDR2 SQSDAQ. Trimming removed 5 bases at V and 0 bases at J, with 7 bases between. This CDR3 has 14 amino acids. For the CDR3, the DNA is TGTGCCAGCAGCGGCAGGACAACTAATGAAAAACTGTTTTTT. It codes for CASSGRTTNEKLFF.

This clonotype was seen a few times. The chain uses TRBV19 and TRBJ2-2; 15 bases are a match to TRBD2. V lost 8 bases, J lost 2 bases, and 12 bases stayed unmatched. Germline values: CDR1 LNHDA, CDR2 SQIVND (reference sequence). The length of the CDR3 is 19 residues. The CDR3 DNA is TGTGCCAGTTTCCCTACTCGGACTAGCGGGGGGGGAAACACCGGGGAGCTGTTTTTT. Its protein is CASFPTRTSGGGNTGELFF.

Only a few counts were recorded for this clonotype. V and J are TRBV28 and TRBJ1-5; 10 positions agree with TRBD1. This CDR3 has 16 amino acids. Germline CDR1 reads MDHEN; CDR2 reads SYDVKM. The trim removed 6 bases at V and 2 bases at J, leaving 7 bases unmatched. This CDR3 reads CASSRQGARGNQPQHF. The CDR3 DNA is TGTGCCAGCAGCCGACAGGGGGCACGCGGCAATCAGCCCCAGCATTTT.

This clonotype was seen once. One end of the junction varies from germline; a read error may be responsible. The chain uses TRBV7-4 and TRBJ1-2, with D maybe TRBD1 (5 bases). The CDR3 runs to 13 residues. Germline CDR1 reads SGHVT; CDR2 reads SQSDAQ. The CDR3 sequence: CASSRGGNYGYPF. The DNA of the CDR3 is TGTGCCAGCAGCCGCGGGGGTAACTATGGCTACCCCTTC.

The V and J genes are TRBV28 and TRBJ2-4, with D possibly being TRBD1 or TRBD2 (5 bases each). The germline V and J ends were trimmed by 3 bases and 6 bases, with 18 bases remaining between them. CDR3 length equals 16 residues. Germline V lookup: CDR1 MDHEN, CDR2 SYDVKM. CDR3 protein: CASSFSFRVRGNIQYF. The CDR3 region has the DNA TGTGCCAGCAGTTTCTCGTTCCGAGTGAGGGGAAACATTCAGTACTTC. The whole variable domain, remainder taken from reference TRBV28 and TRBJ2-4, is DVKVTQSSRYLVKRTGEKVFLECVQDMDHENMFWYRQDPGLGLRLIYFSYDVKMKEKGDIPEGYSVSREKKERFSLILESASTNQTSMYLCASSFSFRVRGNIQYFGAGTRLSVL.

The chain combines TRBV25-1 with TRBJ2-7; D is possibly TRBD1 (6 bases). Germline CDR1 and CDR2: MGHDK and SYGVNS. Between the trimmed V and J ends, which lost 7 bases and 6 bases, there was a span of 16 bases. CDR3 length: 13 residues. CDR3 DNA: TGTGCCAGCACCGCACAGGGATGGGGCGAGCAGTACTTC. Protein product: CASTAQGWGEQYF.

The chain is built from TRBV12-3 or TRBV12-4 and TRBJ2-1; D is perhaps TRBD1 or TRBD2 (5 bases each). The CDR3 spans 15 residues. Trimming left V 5 bases short and J 0 bases short, with 11 bases between. The CDR3: CASSRGTLSYNEQFF. CDR3 DNA sequence: TGTGCCAGCAGTCGAGGGACCCTCTCCTACAATGAGCAGTTCTTC.

The rearrangement links TRBV7-2 to TRBJ1-1; 10 positions agree with TRBD1. The V segment lost 4 bases and the J segment 7 bases; nucleotides outside the gene matches: 12. The length of the CDR3 is 16 residues. Germline CDR1 and CDR2: SGHTA and FQGNSA. This chain's CDR3 is CASSSPSGTGVYEAFF. The DNA for the CDR3 is TGTGCCAGCAGCTCACCGTCCGGGACAGGGGTATATGAAGCTTTCTTT.

V is TRBV3-1 and J is TRBJ1-4, with D hard to call. The CDR3 loop spans 14 amino acids. Looked up from germline, CDR1 is LGHDT and CDR2 is YNNKEL (reference sequence). Trimming left V 4 bases short and J 5 bases short, with 11 bases between. This CDR3 is CASSPENSNEKLFF. The CDR3 region has the DNA TGTGCCAGCAGCCCGGAAAATAGCAATGAAAAACTGTTTTTT.

The chain uses TRBV7-8 and TRBJ1-1; tentatively, D is TRBD1 (5 bases). Looked up from germline, CDR1 is SGHVS and CDR2 is FQNEAQ. The CDR3 consists of 16 residues. Trimming stripped 4 bases from V and 7 bases from J, with 22 bases between. The CDR3 protein is CASSSGAGGTYLEAFF. CDR3 sequence (DNA): TGTGCCAGCAGCTCCGGGGCGGGCGGGACTTACCTTGAAGCTTTCTTT.

This clonotype was counted at least ten times. This chain joins TRBV28 and TRBJ2-7, with D unclear. There are 12 residues in the CDR3. Trimming stripped 4 bases from V and 5 bases from J, with 9 bases between. CDR1 and CDR2 from the germline V gene are MDHEN and SYDVKM. In DNA form, the CDR3 reads TGTGCCAGCAGTTCCGGGTTCCACGAGCAGTACTTC. It yields the protein CASSSGFHEQYF.

This clonotype has a count of ten or more. The V gene is TRBV7-2, the J gene TRBJ1-4; D may be TRBD1 (5 bases). The CDR3 has 15 amino acids. V was clipped by 5 bases and J by 8 bases, with 18 bases between them. Germline values: CDR1 SGHTA, CDR2 FQGNSA. The CDR3 spells CASSQNYRGGEKLFF. The CDR3 DNA reads TGTGCCAGCAGCCAAAATTATCGGGGCGGGGAAAAACTGTTTTTT.

The chain carries TRBV4-2 and TRBJ2-3, with D unresolved. This CDR3 spans 14 amino acids. V shed 0 bases and J shed 9 bases, with 13 bases lying between them. The germline gives CDR1 LGHNA, CDR2 YNFKEQ. DNA for the CDR3: TGTGCCAGCAGCCAAGAAGACGGATTGGGAACGCAGTATTTT. It codes for CASSQEDGLGTQYF.

In its sample, this clonotype was seen a few times. This chain joins TRBV7-2 and TRBJ2-2; possibly TRBD2 for D (6 bases). Germline assignment: CDR1 SGHTA and CDR2 FQGNSA. The V end lost 7 bases, the J end lost 4 bases, and 19 bases lay between the germline ends. The CDR3 runs 16 residues. This CDR3 is CASTSSVGWGTGELFF. The DNA for the CDR3 is TGTGCCAGCACCTCTAGCGTAGGGTGGGGCACCGGGGAGCTGTTTTTT.